The source of this T cell receptor (beta chain) is a study of CD8+ T cells in alopecia areata. Study-level background: A regimen of oral tofacitinib, 5 to 10 mg twice daily, was given to treated patients. Patients remained on tofacitinib for 6 to 18 months and then went 6 months without it.

Samples from alopecia areata patients were lesional scalp punch biopsies and peripheral blood. Sorting of PBMCs yielded the CD4+ and CD8+ T cells. Germline lookup yields CDR1 SGHRS and CDR2 YFSETQ. The ends were cut back, 2 bases at V and 3 bases at J, with 7 bases in the middle. This CDR3 is built from 13 residues. Sequencing relied on a cDNA template that was reverse transcribed from extracted RNA. Clones were sequenced by immunoSEQ multiplex PCR, and TCRdb holds only the in-frame ones, with some missing. The sample contains hundreds of thousands of clones, 57% of which appear only once. V and J are TRBV5-1 and TRBJ2-3, with no clear D. Source: CD4+ T cells sorted from blood, taken at week 0. This receptor was taken from a human donor with alopecia areata. This CDR3 is CASSFGETDTQYF. CDR3 DNA: TGCGCCAGCAGCTTTGGGGAAACAGATACGCAGTATTTT. Full variable domain (missing parts from reference TRBV5-1 and TRBJ2-3): KAGVTQTPRYLIKTRGQQVTLSCSPISGHRSVSWYQQTPGQGLQFLFEYFSETQRNKGNFPGRFSGRQFSNSRSEMNVSTLELGDSALYLCASSFGETDTQYFGPGTRLTVL.